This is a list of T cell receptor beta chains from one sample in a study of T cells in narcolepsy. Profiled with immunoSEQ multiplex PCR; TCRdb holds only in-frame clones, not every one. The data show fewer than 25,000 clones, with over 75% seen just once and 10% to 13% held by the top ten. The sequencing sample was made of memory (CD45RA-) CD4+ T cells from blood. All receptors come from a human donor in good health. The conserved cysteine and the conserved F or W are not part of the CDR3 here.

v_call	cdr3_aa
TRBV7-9	ASSVGTGGEKLF
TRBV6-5	ASSDSLNTEAF
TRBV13	ASSLVSAETQY
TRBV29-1	SVVAGETGELF
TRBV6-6	ASTLVRNQPQH
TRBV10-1	ASGRGVHEQY
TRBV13	ASSPRTDTQY
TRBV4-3	ASSLRAGAYNEQF
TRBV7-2	ASSLGGRENTEAF
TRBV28	ASSSLLQGEGQVSQH
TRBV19	ASSRLDSLSTDTQY
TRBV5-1	ASSLGGNEQF
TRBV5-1	ASSFTGDEQY
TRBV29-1	SVDTLGADHEQY
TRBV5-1	ASSFGSAGGGETQY
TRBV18	ASSRGQTYEQY